A selection of T cell receptor beta chains follows, all from one sample in a study of T-cell memory formation after mild COVID-19. TCRdb passed the 5' RACE reads through MiXCR, listing each CDR3 protein once. The table includes around 29,000 distinct CDR3 sequences, around 15% detected once. The material sequenced was PBMCs or a T cell subset sorted from them (not recorded which). The receptors were sampled from an adult who had mild COVID-19 (a few samples of this study predate the infection). Cell type and time point are not known. The CDR3 runs from the conserved cysteine through the conserved F or W. Each record gives: V gene, clone size, D gene, J gene, CDR3 DNA, CDR3 protein. A D gene is named only where the DNA matches it firmly. A clone size is listed for some rows: how often the clone was seen (once, few, many), or a class if it is expanded.

V gene: TRBV5-1; clone size: .; D gene: .; J gene: TRBJ1-2; CDR3 DNA: TGCGCCAGCAGCCCGGAGGGGGAGATCTATGGCTACACCTTC; CDR3 protein: CASSPEGEIYGYTF
V gene: TRBV9; clone size: .; D gene: TRBD2; J gene: TRBJ2-1; CDR3 DNA: TGTGCCAGCAGCGTAGTACTAGCGGGGGGGCCCTTGGAGCAGTTCTTC; CDR3 protein: CASSVVLAGGPLEQFF
V gene: TRBV5-5; clone size: many; D gene: .; J gene: TRBJ1-6; CDR3 DNA: TGTGCCAGCAGCTTTGGGGATTCAACCTATAATTCACCCCTCCACTTT; CDR3 protein: CASSFGDSTYNSPLHF
V gene: TRBV3-1; clone size: .; D gene: .; J gene: TRBJ1-3; CDR3 DNA: TGTGCCAGCAGCCGGGACGCTGGAAACACCATATATTTT; CDR3 protein: CASSRDAGNTIYF
V gene: TRBV18; clone size: .; D gene: TRBD2; J gene: TRBJ2-3; CDR3 DNA: TGTGCCAGCTCGCAAACTAGCGGGAGGGCCACAGATACGCAGTATTTT; CDR3 protein: CASSQTSGRATDTQYF
V gene: TRBV2; clone size: many; D gene: .; J gene: TRBJ2-1; CDR3 DNA: TGTGCCAGCAGTGTTATGAGCGGATCCTACAATGAGCAGTTCTTC; CDR3 protein: CASSVMSGSYNEQFF
V gene: TRBV2; clone size: .; D gene: .; J gene: TRBJ1-1; CDR3 DNA: TGTGCCAGCAGGGGCCCCGGGACTGAAGCTTTCTTT; CDR3 protein: CASRGPGTEAFF
V gene: TRBV3-1; clone size: many; D gene: TRBD2; J gene: TRBJ2-1; CDR3 DNA: TGTGCCAGCAGCCGCCCGGGACTAGCGGGAGTCAATGAGCAGTTCTTC; CDR3 protein: CASSRPGLAGVNEQFF
V gene: TRBV7-9; clone size: many; D gene: TRBD1; J gene: TRBJ2-5; CDR3 DNA: TGTGCCAGCAGAAGGGGGCTTCAAGAGACCCAGTACTTC; CDR3 protein: CASRRGLQETQYF
V gene: TRBV2; clone size: many; D gene: TRBD1; J gene: TRBJ2-2; CDR3 DNA: TGTGCCAGCAGTGAACGTAAGACAGGGATGGCGAACACCGGGGAGCTGTTTTTT; CDR3 protein: CASSERKTGMANTGELFF
V gene: TRBV25-1; clone size: .; D gene: TRBD2; J gene: TRBJ2-1; CDR3 DNA: TGTGCCAGCAGTGAAGCTTTAGCGGGAGCGAATGAGCAGTTCTTC; CDR3 protein: CASSEALAGANEQFF
V gene: TRBV4-1; clone size: many; D gene: .; J gene: TRBJ2-3; CDR3 DNA: TGCGCCAGCAGCCAAGTGGTCAGTCTGGTAGACACAGATACGCAGTATTTT; CDR3 protein: CASSQVVSLVDTDTQYF
V gene: TRBV7-2; clone size: many; D gene: .; J gene: TRBJ2-2; CDR3 DNA: TGTGCCAGCAGCTTGCAGGGGCGGACCGGGGAGCTGTTTTTT; CDR3 protein: CASSLQGRTGELFF